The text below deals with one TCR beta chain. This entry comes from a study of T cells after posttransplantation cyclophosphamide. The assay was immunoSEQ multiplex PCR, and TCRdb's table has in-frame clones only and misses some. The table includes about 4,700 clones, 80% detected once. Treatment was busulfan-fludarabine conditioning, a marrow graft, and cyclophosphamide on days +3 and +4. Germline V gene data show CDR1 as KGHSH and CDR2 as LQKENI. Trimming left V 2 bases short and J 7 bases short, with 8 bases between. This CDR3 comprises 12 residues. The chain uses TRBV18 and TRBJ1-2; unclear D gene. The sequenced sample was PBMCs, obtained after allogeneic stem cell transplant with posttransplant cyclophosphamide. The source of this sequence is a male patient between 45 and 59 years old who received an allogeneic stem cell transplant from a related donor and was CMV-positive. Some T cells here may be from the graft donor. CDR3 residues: CASSPEIGGYTF. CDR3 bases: TGTGCCAGCTCACCAGAAATCGGTGGCTACACCTTC.